This T cell receptor beta chain was identified in a study of cytomegalovirus exposure and HLA in healthy donors. Study outcomes and limitations: Earlier results showed most TCR beta V segments being productive about 90% or about 30% of the time.

The PCR contained 60 Vbeta and 13 Jbeta primers. Clones were sequenced by immunoSEQ multiplex PCR, and TCRdb holds only the in-frame ones, with some missing. The data contain approximately 170,000 clones, roughly 80% of them seen just once; the ten biggest clones take up approximately 2.2%. For this clone: Its antigen is undetermined.

V shed 3 bases, J shed 3 bases, and the junction held 2 bases outside the gene matches. This CDR3 comprises 15 residues. The germline V gene has CDR1 MNHNS and CDR2 SASEGT. The receptor was isolated from a male donor in good health and CMV-seronegative. The J gene is TRBJ2-3, the V gene TRBV6-1; 11 bases fit TRBD2. The material sequenced was PBMCs. The CDR3 here is CASSEGLAVTDTQYF. CDR3 sequence (DNA): TGTGCCAGCAGTGAGGGACTAGCGGTGACAGATACGCAGTATTTT.